This is a list of T cell receptor beta chains from one sample in a study of blood T cell repertoires in COVID-19. Here immunoSEQ multiplex PCR was the method, and the copy in TCRdb shows in-frame clones only, minus some. The sample contains about 340,000 clones, around 83% of which appear only once. Sequencing used peripheral blood. All receptors derive from a man younger than 45 with active or convalescent COVID-19. CDR3s include the opening cysteine and the closing phenylalanine or tryptophan. The D gene is left open where the match is weak. Where a row states a size, it is once, few, many or the class of an expanded clone; other rows omit it.

V	J	D	length	size	CDR3	DNA
TRBV7-2	TRBJ2-3	NA	14	once	CASSLDRAGDTQYF	TGTGCCAGCAGCTTAGACAGGGCGGGAGATACGCAGTATTTT
TRBV6-6	TRBJ2-1	TRBD2	15	NA	CASSPSGSSYNEQFF	TGTGCCAGCAGCCCTAGCGGGAGCTCCTACAATGAGCAGTTCTTC
TRBV19	TRBJ2-2	TRBD1	15	NA	CASTQVTGDTGELFF	TGTGCCAGTACCCAAGTGACAGGGGACACCGGGGAGCTGTTTTTT
TRBV7-2	TRBJ2-3	NA	16	few	CASSLRQGGVPYTQYF	TGTGCCAGCAGCTTACGGCAGGGGGGAGTACCGTATACGCAGTATTTT
TRBV20-1	TRBJ2-1	NA	11	NA	CSARGSSIPFF	TGCAGTGCTAGGGGCTCTAGCATACCGTTCTTC
TRBV7-2	TRBJ2-7	TRBD1	17	NA	CASSSLAGTEFSYEQYF	TGTGCCAGCAGCTCCTTAGCCGGGACAGAATTTTCCTACGAGCAGTACTTC
TRBV6-5	TRBJ1-2	NA	13	NA	CATTEGQHYGYTF	TGTGCCACCACGGAGGGGCAGCACTATGGCTACACCTTC
TRBV7-9	TRBJ2-7	TRBD1	13	NA	CASSLGDSYEQYF	TGTGCCAGCAGCTTAGGGGACAGCTACGAGCAGTACTTC
TRBV18	TRBJ2-3	NA	15	NA	CASSPRGISTDTQYF	TGTGCCAGCTCCCCAAGGGGGATTAGCACAGATACGCAGTATTTT
TRBV18	TRBJ1-1	TRBD1	15	NA	CASSPGTVMNTEAFF	TGTGCCAGCTCACCAGGGACAGTCATGAACACTGAAGCTTTCTTT
TRBV9	TRBJ2-2	NA	13	NA	CASSVGLTGELFF	TGTGCCAGCAGCGTAGGGCTGACCGGGGAGCTGTTTTTT
TRBV18	TRBJ1-1	NA	15	NA	CASSPPVRLNTEAFF	TGTGCCAGCTCACCACCAGTTCGGTTGAACACTGAAGCTTTCTTT
TRBV5-4	TRBJ2-1	NA	14	NA	CASSSLGSPDEQFF	TGTGCCAGCAGCTCCCTCGGGAGTCCCGATGAGCAGTTCTTC
TRBV9	TRBJ2-1	TRBD2	16	few	CASSEPRELAGNEQFF	TGTGCCAGCAGCGAGCCCCGAGAGCTAGCGGGGAATGAGCAGTTCTTC
TRBV6-2/TRBV6-3	TRBJ2-2	TRBD1	16	NA	CASSLLSGQGRGELFF	TGTGCCAGCAGCCTACTCTCGGGACAGGGACGGGGGGAGCTGTTTTTT
TRBV4-2	TRBJ2-5	TRBD2	16	NA	CASSQEQAGVLETQYF	TGTGCCAGCAGCCAAGAGCAAGCGGGAGTTTTGGAGACCCAGTACTTC
TRBV30	TRBJ2-4	TRBD2	14	once	CAWSLSGVKNIQYF	TGTGCCTGGAGCCTAAGCGGGGTTAAAAACATTCAGTACTTC
TRBV19	TRBJ1-4	TRBD1	14	NA	CASSITGGIEKLFF	TGTGCCAGTAGTATCACAGGGGGCATTGAAAAACTGTTTTTT
TRBV7-3	TRBJ2-4	NA	15	NA	CASSSPTEAKNIQYF	TGTGCCAGCAGCTCTCCGACAGAGGCCAAAAACATTCAGTACTTC
TRBV14	TRBJ2-1	NA	15	NA	CASSPPGSYYNEQFF	TGTGCCAGCAGCCCCCCAGGTTCGTACTACAATGAGCAGTTCTTC
TRBV6-2/TRBV6-3	TRBJ1-2	NA	15	NA	CASSWQGPRIDGYTF	TGTGCCAGCAGTTGGCAGGGCCCCAGGATCGATGGCTACACCTTC
TRBV5-4	TRBJ2-1	TRBD2	15	once	CASSLASGSAIEQFF	TGTGCCAGCAGCTTGGCTAGCGGGAGTGCGATTGAGCAGTTCTTC
TRBV5-1	TRBJ1-6	TRBD1	14	NA	CASSWTGSISPLHF	TGCGCCAGCAGCTGGACAGGGTCAATCTCACCCCTCCACTTT
TRBV6-2/TRBV6-3	TRBJ2-2	NA	16	once	CASSYSGAMNTGELFF	TGTGCCAGCAGTTACTCGGGCGCCATGAACACCGGGGAGCTGTTTTTT
TRBV3-1/TRBV3-2	TRBJ2-3	NA	18	NA	CASSQDYLAGTYTDTQYF	TGTGCCAGCAGCCAAGATTACCTCGCAGGGACATACACAGATACGCAGTATTTT
TRBV6-2/TRBV6-3	TRBJ2-5	NA	16	NA	CASNPGRVLAQETQYF	TGTGCCAGCAACCCGGGTCGGGTTTTAGCCCAAGAGACCCAGTACTTC
TRBV5-6	TRBJ2-3	NA	17	few	CASSLGELLTLSDTQYF	TGTGCCAGCAGCTTGGGGGAGCTACTAACTCTTTCAGATACGCAGTATTTT
TRBV7-8	TRBJ2-1	TRBD2	15	few	CASSPRREGSNEQFF	TGTGCCAGCAGCCCACGGCGGGAGGGCAGCAATGAGCAGTTCTTC
TRBV7-2	TRBJ2-2	TRBD2	16	NA	CASSTRLAGDTGELFF	TGTGCCAGCAGCACCAGACTAGCGGGAGACACCGGGGAGCTGTTTTTT
TRBV7-2	TRBJ1-1	NA	14	once	CASSPVQGSTEAFF	TGTGCCAGCAGCCCCGTACAGGGTAGCACTGAAGCTTTCTTT
TRBV7-8	TRBJ1-4	NA	12	NA	CASSAWTEKLFF	TGTGCCAGCAGCGCCTGGACAGAAAAACTGTTTTTT
TRBV29-1	TRBJ2-5	TRBD2	14	once	CSVVGAGGGETQYF	TGCAGCGTTGTAGGAGCGGGAGGGGGAGAGACCCAGTACTTC
TRBV4-1	TRBJ2-1	TRBD2	16	NA	CASSQEGPSGSSAQFF	TGCGCCAGCAGCCAAGAAGGACCTAGCGGGTCCTCTGCTCAGTTCTTC
TRBV24-1	TRBJ2-5	NA	17	once	CATSDLGRSDREETQYF	TGTGCCACCAGTGACTTAGGGCGCTCAGACAGAGAAGAGACCCAGTACTTC
TRBV30	TRBJ1-5	NA	13	NA	CAWSAGNNQPQHF	TGTGCCTGGAGTGCGGGAAACAATCAGCCCCAGCATTTT